This T cell receptor beta chain is from a study of blood T cell repertoires in COVID-19. The CDR3 runs 15 residues. Trimming took 6 bases from V and 8 from J, leaving 20 bases between them. Germline V gives CDR1 MDHEN, CDR2 SYDVKM. Under the authors' procedure: For nucleated cells, counts were estimated from reference gene primer amplification. Produced via immunoSEQ multiplex PCR; TCRdb's table is partial and in-frame only. V and J calls and clone size are those listed in that table; D and trimming were worked out from the DNA. The table lists a few hundred thousand clones, 85% to 90% of them singletons.

This chain connects TRBV28 to TRBJ2-1; tentatively, D is TRBD2 (7 bases). The sequenced sample was PBMCs or T cells enriched from blood (not recorded which). This clonotype was sampled from a woman aged 45-65 years in a cohort exposed to, infected with or recovered from COVID-19 (not recorded which). CDR3 sequence reads: CASRTPAGAHDEQFF. DNA for the CDR3: TGTGCCAGCAGAACTCCCGCGGGGGCCCATGATGAGCAGTTCTTC.